This entry is about one T cell receptor (beta chain). This specimen belongs to a study of control samples from healthy donors and cancer patients. Sequencing was performed with immunoSEQ multiplex PCR; in TCRdb, only in-frame clones are kept and a portion is missing. Of 150,000 to 200,000 clones in the sample, about 95% are singletons; the top ten hold about 15%. Sequencing was carried out using PBMCs. The TCR was taken from a man between 60 and 70 years old with colorectal cancer.

The chain's CDR3 is CASSLGGGHPSNYGYTF. The CDR3 coding sequence is TGTGCCAGCAGCTTGGGGGGAGGACACCCTTCTAACTATGGCTACACCTTC. The V gene is TRBV5-4, the J gene TRBJ1-2; weak D call: TRBD1 (5 bases). CDR1 and CDR2 (germline): SGHNT, YYREEE (reference sequence). Trimming took off 0 bases at V and 0 bases at J, with 15 bases between the two ends. The CDR3 is 17 amino acids. Full variable domain (missing parts from reference TRBV5-4 and TRBJ1-2): ETGVTQSPTHLIKTRGQQVTLRCSSQSGHNTVSWYQQALGQGPQFIFQYYREEENGRGNFPPRFSGLQFPNYSSELNVNALELDDSALYLCASSLGGGHPSNYGYTFGSGTRLTVV.